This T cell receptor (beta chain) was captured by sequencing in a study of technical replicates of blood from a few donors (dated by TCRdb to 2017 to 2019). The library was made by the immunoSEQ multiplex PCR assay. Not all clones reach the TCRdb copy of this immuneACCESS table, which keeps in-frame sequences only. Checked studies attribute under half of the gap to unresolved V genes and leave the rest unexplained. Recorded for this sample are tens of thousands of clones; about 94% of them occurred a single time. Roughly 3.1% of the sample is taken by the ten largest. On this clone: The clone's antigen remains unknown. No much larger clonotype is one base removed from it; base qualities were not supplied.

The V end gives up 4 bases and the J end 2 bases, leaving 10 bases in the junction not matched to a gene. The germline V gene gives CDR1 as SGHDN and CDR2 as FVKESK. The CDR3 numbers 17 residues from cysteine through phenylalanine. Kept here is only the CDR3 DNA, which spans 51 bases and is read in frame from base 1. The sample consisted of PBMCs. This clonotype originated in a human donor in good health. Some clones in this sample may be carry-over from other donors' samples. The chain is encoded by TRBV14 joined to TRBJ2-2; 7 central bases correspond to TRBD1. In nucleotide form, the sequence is TGTGCCAGCAGCCCCCTACCGGGACAGCCCAACACCGGGGAGCTGTTTTTT. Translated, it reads CASSPLPGQPNTGELFF.